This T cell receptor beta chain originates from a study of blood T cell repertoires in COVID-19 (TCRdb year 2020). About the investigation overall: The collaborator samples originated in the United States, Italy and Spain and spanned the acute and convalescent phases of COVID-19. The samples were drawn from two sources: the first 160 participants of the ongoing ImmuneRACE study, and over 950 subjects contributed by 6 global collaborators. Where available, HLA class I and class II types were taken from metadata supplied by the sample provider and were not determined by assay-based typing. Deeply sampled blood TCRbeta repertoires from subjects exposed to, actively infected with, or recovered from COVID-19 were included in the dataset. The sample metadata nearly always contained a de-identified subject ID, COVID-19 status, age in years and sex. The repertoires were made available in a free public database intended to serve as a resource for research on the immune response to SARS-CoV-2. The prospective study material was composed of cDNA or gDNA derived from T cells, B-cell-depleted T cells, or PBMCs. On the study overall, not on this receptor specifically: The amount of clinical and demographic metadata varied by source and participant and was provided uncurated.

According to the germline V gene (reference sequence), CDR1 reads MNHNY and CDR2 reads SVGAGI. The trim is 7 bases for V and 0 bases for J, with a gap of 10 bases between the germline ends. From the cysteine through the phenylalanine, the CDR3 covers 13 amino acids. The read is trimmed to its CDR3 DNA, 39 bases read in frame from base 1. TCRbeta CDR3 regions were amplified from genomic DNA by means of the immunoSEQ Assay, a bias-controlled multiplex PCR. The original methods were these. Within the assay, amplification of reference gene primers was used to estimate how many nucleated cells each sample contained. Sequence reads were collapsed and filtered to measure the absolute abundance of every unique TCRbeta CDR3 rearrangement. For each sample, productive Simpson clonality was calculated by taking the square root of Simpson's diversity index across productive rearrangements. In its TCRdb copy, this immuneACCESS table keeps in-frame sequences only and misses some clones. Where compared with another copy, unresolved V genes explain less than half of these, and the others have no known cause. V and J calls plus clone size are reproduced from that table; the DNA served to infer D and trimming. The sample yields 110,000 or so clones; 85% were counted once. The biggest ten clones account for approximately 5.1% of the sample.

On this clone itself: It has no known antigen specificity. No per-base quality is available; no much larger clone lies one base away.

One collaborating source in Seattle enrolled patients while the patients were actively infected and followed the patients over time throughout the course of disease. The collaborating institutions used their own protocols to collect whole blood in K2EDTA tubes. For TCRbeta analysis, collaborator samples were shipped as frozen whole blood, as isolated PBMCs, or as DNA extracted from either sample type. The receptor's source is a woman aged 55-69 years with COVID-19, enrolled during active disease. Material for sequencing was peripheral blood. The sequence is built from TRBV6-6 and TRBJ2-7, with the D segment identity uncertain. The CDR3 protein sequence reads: CASKRSSSYEQYF. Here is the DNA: TGTGCCAGCAAACGGTCGAGCTCCTACGAGCAGTACTTC.